The 9 T cell receptor beta chains reported below all come from one sample, sequenced in a study of response to subunit inactivated influenza vaccine. TCRdb used MiXCR to reprocess the RT-PCR reads, holding one entry per CDR3 protein. This repertoire shows roughly 290,000 distinct CDR3 sequences, less than 25% found once; its top ten account for roughly a tenth. The starting material was PBMCs from blood, obtained around 22 months after vaccination. The receptors originated from a man in his fifties or sixties who received an inactivated influenza vaccine.

This chain connects TRBV20-1 to TRBJ2-3; D may be TRBD2 (6 bases). Between the trimmed V and J ends, which lost 5 bases and 2 bases, there was a span of 11 bases. From germline, CDR1 is DFQATT and CDR2 SNEGSKA (reference sequence). The CDR3 consists of 13 residues. The CDR3 DNA reads TGCAGTGCTCCGGAGCGGGTCACAGATACGCAGTATTTT. Translating gives CSAPERVTDTQYF.

This clonotype was seen only a few times. The chain uses TRBV6-1 and TRBJ1-6; no definite D call. This CDR3 has 15 residues. V lost 5 bases, J lost 7 bases, and 15 bases lay in between. Germline CDR1 is MNHNS and CDR2 is SASEGT. The CDR3 DNA is TGTGCCAGCAGTAGAGCGGAGAGAGGCAATTCACCCCTCCACTTT. Translation: CASSRAERGNSPLHF.

This chain joins TRBV10-2 and TRBJ1-3; D gene ambiguous. Trimming took 2 bases from V and 2 from J, leaving 7 bases between them. CDR1 and CDR2 (germline): WSHSY, SAAADI. The CDR3 is made up of 14 amino acids. The CDR3: CASSEVGTGNTIYF. In nucleotides, the CDR3 is TGCGCCAGCAGTGAGGTAGGGACTGGAAACACCATATATTTT.

CDR3 residues: CASSYLQRETQETQYF. As DNA, the CDR3 is TGTGCCAGCAGTTACCTCCAGCGGGAGACACAAGAGACCCAGTACTTC. The genes are TRBV6-5 and TRBJ2-5; 8 nucleotides align to TRBD2. V dropped 2 bases and J dropped 2; count of bases not matched to a gene: 7. CDR1 and CDR2 from the germline V gene are MNHEY and SVGAGI. The CDR3 covers 16 residues.

This clonotype has at least ten counts. This rearrangement joins TRBV9 to TRBJ2-6; 12 bases are a match to TRBD2. Per the germline V gene, CDR1 is SGDLS and CDR2 is YYNGEE. Trimming removed 0 bases from V and 0 bases from J; junction bases left unmatched: 7. CDR3 length: 20 residues. CDR3 region: CASSVARGLAGFSGANVLTF. CDR3 DNA sequence: TGTGCCAGCAGCGTAGCAAGGGGACTAGCGGGTTTCTCTGGGGCCAACGTCCTGACTTTC.

This clonotype occurred a few times. The J gene is TRBJ2-3, the V gene TRBV7-2; TRBD2 is a possible D gene (7 bases). This CDR3 has 16 residues. Deletions cut 4 bases from V and 6 bases from J, with 20 bases between. Germline V gene lookup returns CDR1 SGHTA and CDR2 FQGNSA. The chain's CDR3 is CASSSSAGAREDTQYF. The DNA of the CDR3 is TGTGCCAGCAGCTCCTCGGCGGGGGCCCGGGAGGATACGCAGTATTTT.

This clonotype occurred a few times. The V and J genes are TRBV7-8 and TRBJ1-5; D is unresolved. The ends were cut back, 5 bases at V and 4 bases at J, with 15 bases in the middle. Germline CDR1 SGHVS, CDR2 FQNEAQ. The CDR3 has 15 residues. CDR3 residues: CASSPPLRINQPQHF. The CDR3 bases are TGTGCCAGCAGCCCCCCCCTGCGGATAAATCAGCCCCAGCATTTT.

In its sample, this clonotype was seen a few times. The CDR3 sequence: CASNFRDGRDTQYF. For the CDR3, the DNA is TGTGCCAGCAATTTCCGGGACGGGAGGGATACGCAGTATTTT. The rearrangement joins TRBV25-1 to TRBJ2-3, with TRBD2 identical over 7 bases. Trimming removed 7 bases from V and 6 bases from J; junction bases left unmatched: 10. CDR1 is MGHDK and CDR2 is SYGVNS in the germline V gene. The CDR3 spans 14 residues.

The J gene is TRBJ2-7, the V gene TRBV29-1; 7 positions agree with TRBD1. Looked up from germline, CDR1 is SQVTM and CDR2 is ANQGSEA. The CDR3 has 12 residues. After removal of 4 bases from V and 3 bases from J, the junction contained 3 bases not matched to a gene. CDR3 region: CSVAGDSYEQYF. The CDR3 nucleotides read TGCAGCGTTGCAGGGGACAGCTACGAGCAGTACTTC.